This T cell receptor (beta chain) was obtained from a study of cytomegalovirus exposure and HLA in healthy donors. V trimming: 4 bases; J trimming: 6 bases; junction bases outside the gene matches: 9. The germline V gene encodes CDR1 SGHNT and CDR2 YYREEE (reference sequence). This CDR3 spans 17 amino acids. The study drew the donors from its approximately 110-subject validation cohort, separate from the approximately 700-subject first cohort. TCRdb's table, derived via immunoSEQ multiplex PCR, lists solely in-frame clones and lacks some. This repertoire shows tens of thousands of clones, about 90% found once; its top ten account for less than 5%.

The chain is built from TRBV5-4 and TRBJ2-2; 13 bases match TRBD2. This clonotype originated in a woman aged 18-30 years in good health and CMV-seropositive. Material: PBMCs. The CDR3 DNA reads TGTGCCAGCAGCCTCTCGATGGGACTAGCGGGATCCGGGGAGCTGTTTTTT. Amino acid sequence: CASSLSMGLAGSGELFF.